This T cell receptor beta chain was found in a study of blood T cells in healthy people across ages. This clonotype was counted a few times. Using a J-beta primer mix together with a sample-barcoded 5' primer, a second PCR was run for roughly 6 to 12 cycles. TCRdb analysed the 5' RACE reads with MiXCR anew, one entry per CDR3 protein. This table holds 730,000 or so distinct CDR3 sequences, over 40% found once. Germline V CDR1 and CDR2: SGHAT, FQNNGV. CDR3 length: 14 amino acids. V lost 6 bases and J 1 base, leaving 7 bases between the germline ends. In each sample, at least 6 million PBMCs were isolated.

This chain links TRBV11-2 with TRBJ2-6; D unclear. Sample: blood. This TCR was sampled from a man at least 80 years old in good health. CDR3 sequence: CASRSHSGANVLTF. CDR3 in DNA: TGTGCCAGCAGGTCACATTCTGGGGCCAACGTCCTGACTTTC.